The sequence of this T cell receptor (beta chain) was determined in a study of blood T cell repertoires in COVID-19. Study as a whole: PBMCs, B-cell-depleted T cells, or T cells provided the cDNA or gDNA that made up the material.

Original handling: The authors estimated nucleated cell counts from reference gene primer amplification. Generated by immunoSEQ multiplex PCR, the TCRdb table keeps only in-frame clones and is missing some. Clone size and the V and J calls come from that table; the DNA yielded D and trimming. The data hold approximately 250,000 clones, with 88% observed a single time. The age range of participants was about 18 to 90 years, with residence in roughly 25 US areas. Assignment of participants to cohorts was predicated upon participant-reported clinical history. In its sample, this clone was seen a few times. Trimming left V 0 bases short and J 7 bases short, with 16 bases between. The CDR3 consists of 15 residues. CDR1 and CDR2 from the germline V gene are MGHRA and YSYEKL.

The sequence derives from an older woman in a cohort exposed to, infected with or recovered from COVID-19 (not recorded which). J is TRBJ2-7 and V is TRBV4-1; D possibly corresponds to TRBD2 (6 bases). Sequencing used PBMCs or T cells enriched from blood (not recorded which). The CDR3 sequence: CASSQDSAGTGEQYF. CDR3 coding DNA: TGCGCCAGCAGCCAAGATTCGGCGGGGACGGGGGAGCAGTACTTC.